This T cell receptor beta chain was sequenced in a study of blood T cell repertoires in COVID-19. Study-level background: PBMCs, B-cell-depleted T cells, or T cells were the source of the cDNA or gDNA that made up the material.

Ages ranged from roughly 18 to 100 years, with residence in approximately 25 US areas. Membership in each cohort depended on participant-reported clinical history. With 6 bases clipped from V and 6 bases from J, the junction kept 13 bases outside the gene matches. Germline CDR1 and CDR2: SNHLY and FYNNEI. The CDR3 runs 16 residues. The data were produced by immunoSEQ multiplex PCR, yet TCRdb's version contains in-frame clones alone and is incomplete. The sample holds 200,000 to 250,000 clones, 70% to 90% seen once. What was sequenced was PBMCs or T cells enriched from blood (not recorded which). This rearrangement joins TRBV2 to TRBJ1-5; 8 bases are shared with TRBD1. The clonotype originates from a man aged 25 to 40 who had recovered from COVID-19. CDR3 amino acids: CASRTALGQGGQPQHF. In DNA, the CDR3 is TGTGCCAGCAGAACCGCTTTAGGACAGGGCGGTCAGCCCCAGCATTTT.